The 21 T cell receptor beta chains presented below share a single source sample, sequenced in a study of CD8+ T cells in alopecia areata. RNA was extracted and reverse transcribed into cDNA as the sequencing template. The protocol was immunoSEQ multiplex PCR, while the TCRdb copy is restricted to in-frame clones and leaves out a portion. The sample shows over 90,000 clones, approximately 60% of them seen only once. Source material: CD4+ T cells sorted from blood. All receptors derive from a human donor in good health.

V gene TRBV7-9 combines with J gene TRBJ2-7, with TRBD2 matching 8 bases. Unmatched junction bases numbered 13, after V lost 5 bases and J lost 7 bases. The CDR3 runs 15 residues. In germline, CDR1 is SEHNR, CDR2 FQNEAQ (reference sequence). The CDR3 is CASSPRGGGTLEQYF. DNA of the CDR3: TGTGCCAGCAGCCCCCGGGGCGGGGGGACCCTGGAGCAGTACTTC.

The DNA of the CDR3 is TGTGCCAGCAGTGATGGAGTACCTTACAATGAGCAGTTCTTC. Amino acid sequence: CASSDGVPYNEQFF. The rearrangement links TRBV25-1 to TRBJ2-1; D unresolved. The CDR3 length is 14 residues. CDR1 and CDR2 (germline): MGHDK, SYGVNS. Trimming removed 3 bases from V and 4 bases from J, with 10 bases in between.

The chain uses TRBV6-6 and TRBJ1-6; tentative D call: TRBD1 (6 bases). CDR1 and CDR2 (germline): MNHNY, SVGAGI (reference sequence). The CDR3 length is 14 residues. The V end was cut by 6 bases, the J end by 5 bases, with 11 bases between. CDR3 in DNA: TGTGCCAGCAGCCAGACAGGAGATAATTCACCCCTCCACTTT. Translated, it gives CASSQTGDNSPLHF.

This clone was observed a single time. This sequence joins TRBV4-3 and TRBJ2-1; 8 bases align to TRBD2. This CDR3 spans 15 amino acids. After removal of 4 bases from V and 4 bases from J, the junction contained 6 bases not matched to a gene. Looked up from germline, CDR1 is LGHNA and CDR2 is YSLEER. The CDR3 coding sequence is TGCGCCAGCAGCCGGAACGGGGGGGTGTACAATGAGCAGTTCTTC. The encoded protein is CASSRNGGVYNEQFF.

This clone was detected a few times. The chain uses TRBV29-1 and TRBJ2-7; TRBD1 agrees at 8 bases. CDR3 size: 14 residues. V shed 4 bases, J shed 2 bases, and the junction held 7 bases outside the gene matches. Germline CDR1 reads SQVTM; CDR2 reads ANQGSEA. The CDR3 DNA reads TGCAGCGTTGTAATTCAGGGGGCAGCCTACGAGCAGTACTTC. As protein: CSVVIQGAAYEQYF.

This clone has more than one count but fewer than ten. This rearrangement joins TRBV4-2 to TRBJ2-1; D might be TRBD1 or TRBD2, each matching 6 bases. Trimming took off 0 bases at V and 8 bases at J, with 14 bases between the two ends. The CDR3 consists of 15 residues. Germline V gives CDR1 LGHNA, CDR2 YNFKEQ. This chain's CDR3 is CASSQDNWGADEQFF. In nucleotides, the CDR3 is TGTGCCAGCAGCCAAGACAATTGGGGGGCCGATGAGCAGTTCTTC.

This chain links TRBV27 with TRBJ1-6, with D hard to call. Between the trimmed V and J ends, which lost 3 bases and 7 bases, there was a span of 10 bases. The CDR3 consists of 14 residues. The germline gives CDR1 MNHEY, CDR2 SMNVEV (reference sequence). Here the CDR3 reads CASSFYVTNSPLHF. CDR3 nucleotide sequence: TGTGCCAGCAGTTTCTACGTAACCAATTCACCCCTCCACTTT.

The chain uses TRBV30 and TRBJ1-6, with D perhaps matching TRBD1 (6 bases). This CDR3 has 16 amino acids. The V and J ends lost 0 bases and 5 bases respectively, with 14 bases between them. Germline loops: CDR1 GTSNPN, CDR2 SVGIG (reference sequence). CDR3 loop: CAWSVVMEGDNSPLHF. The CDR3 region has the DNA TGTGCCTGGAGTGTAGTAATGGAGGGGGATAATTCACCCCTCCACTTT.

This clone was counted once. The gene calls are TRBV5-6 and TRBJ2-2; D might be TRBD1 (6 bases). In germline, CDR1 is SGHDT, CDR2 YYEEEE. Trimming removed 1 base at V and 4 bases at J, with 14 bases between. The CDR3 length is 16 residues. The CDR3 nucleotides read TGTGCCAGCAGCTTGTATGCAGGGGAAATCACCGGGGAGCTGTTTTTT. Protein sequence: CASSLYAGEITGELFF. The full variable domain, in which reference TRBV5-6 and TRBJ2-2 provide the parts outside the CDR3, is DAGVTQSPTHLIKTRGQQVTLRCSPKSGHDTVSWYQQALGQGPQFIFQYYEEEERQRGNFPDRFSGHQFPNYSSELNVNALLLGDSALYLCASSLYAGEITGELFFGEGSRLTVL.

This clone was observed a handful of times. This chain connects TRBV5-1 to TRBJ1-5; the D gene is possibly TRBD1 (5 bases). The germline V gene has CDR1 SGHRS and CDR2 YFSETQ. The V and J ends lost 3 bases and 2 bases respectively, with 6 bases between them. The CDR3 is made up of 13 amino acids. CDR3 DNA: TGCGCCAGCAGCTGGGGCGGCAATCAGCCCCAGCATTTT. Its protein product is CASSWGGNQPQHF.

The V gene is TRBV29-1, the J gene TRBJ1-1; D is unclear. V was pared by 4 bases and J by 0 bases, with 9 bases between. The germline V gene has CDR1 SQVTM and CDR2 ANQGSEA. The CDR3 covers 13 residues. The CDR3 DNA sequence: TGCAGCGTTGGGCAGGTCCTGAACACTGAAGCTTTCTTT. Translating it yields CSVGQVLNTEAFF.

The chain joins TRBV29-1 to TRBJ2-5; 7 nucleotides align to TRBD1. The V and J ends lost 7 bases and 1 base, in that order; junction bases with no gene match: 9. Germline assignment: CDR1 SQVTM and CDR2 ANQGSEA. CDR3 length: 14 residues. The CDR3 region has the DNA TGCAGCGGTCGGCCCGGGACAGCCCAAGAGACCCAGTACTTC. Amino acid sequence: CSGRPGTAQETQYF. The full variable domain, with the rest looked up from reference TRBV29-1 and TRBJ2-5, is SAVISQKPSRDICQRGTSLTIQCQVDSQVTMMFWYRQQPGQSLTLIATANQGSEATYESGFVIDKFPISRPNLTFSTLTVSNMSPEDSSIYLCSGRPGTAQETQYFGPGTRLLVL.

This clone turned up a few times. V is TRBV7-9 and J is TRBJ1-3; 10 bases map to TRBD1. The V gene end was trimmed by 2 bases and the J gene end by 3 bases; junction bases not matched to a gene: 4. The V gene's germline CDR1 is SEHNR and CDR2 FQNEAQ (reference sequence). The CDR3 has 16 residues. In DNA, the CDR3 is TGTGCCAGCAGCTTACGGGGGACAGGGGTTGGAAACACCATATATTTT. As protein: CASSLRGTGVGNTIYF.

The gene calls are TRBV6-6 and TRBJ2-5, with D possibly being TRBD2 (5 bases). V lost 8 bases, J lost 1 base, and 11 bases lay in between. The CDR3 extends over 13 amino acids. Germline lookup yields CDR1 MNHNY and CDR2 SVGAGI (reference sequence). Here the CDR3 reads CASRGLIQETQYF. CDR3 nucleotides: TGTGCCAGCCGTGGACTCATCCAAGAGACCCAGTACTTC.

The chain is built from TRBV7-9 and TRBJ2-7; D unresolved. V lost 2 bases and J 2 bases, leaving 13 bases between the germline ends. The CDR3 loop spans 15 amino acids. Germline V gives CDR1 SEHNR, CDR2 FQNEAQ (reference sequence). The CDR3 here is CASSLKHGAPYEQYF. The CDR3 DNA reads as TGTGCCAGCAGCTTAAAGCACGGAGCGCCCTACGAGCAGTACTTC. Drawing the rest from reference TRBV7-9 and TRBJ2-7, the complete variable domain is DTGVSQNPRHKITKRGQNVTFRCDPISEHNRLYWYRQTLGQGPEFLTYFQNEAQLEKSRLLSDRFSAERPKGSFSTLEIQRTEQGDSAMYLCASSLKHGAPYEQYFGPGTRLTVT.

The chain uses TRBV27 and TRBJ1-6; a possible D gene is TRBD1 (6 bases). In germline, CDR1 is MNHEY, CDR2 SMNVEV (reference sequence). Trimming pared 2 bases from V and 11 bases from J, leaving 13 bases between. CDR3 length equals 14 residues. CDR3 in DNA: TGTGCCAGCAGTTTAAGCCAGGGGTTTACACCCCTCCACTTT. It specifies CASSLSQGFTPLHF.

This chain joins TRBV4-3 and TRBJ1-2; 10 bases match TRBD1. The germline gives CDR1 LGHNA, CDR2 YSLEER. The V and J ends lost 1 base and 1 base, in that order; junction bases with no gene match: 0. The length of the CDR3 is 15 residues. The CDR3 sequence is CASSQGTGGNYGYTF. The DNA of the CDR3 is TGCGCCAGCAGCCAAGGGACAGGGGGTAACTATGGCTACACCTTC.

The J gene is TRBJ1-2, the V gene TRBV25-1; D uncertain. Trimming took 1 base from V and 7 from J, leaving 13 bases between them. From germline, CDR1 is MGHDK and CDR2 SYGVNS. The CDR3 loop spans 14 amino acids. The chain's CDR3 is CASSEFRTDRGYTF. In nucleotides, the CDR3 is TGTGCCAGCAGTGAATTTCGTACAGACCGTGGCTACACCTTC.

The rearrangement joins TRBV25-1 to TRBJ1-1; no definite D call. Looked up from germline, CDR1 is MGHDK and CDR2 is SYGVNS. V dropped 3 bases and J dropped 5 bases, with 7 bases sitting between them. The CDR3 is 12 residues long. The CDR3 sequence: CASSDRGTEAFF. CDR3 nucleotide sequence: TGTGCCAGCAGTGATCGGGGTACTGAAGCTTTCTTT. Full variable domain (rest looked up from reference TRBV25-1 and TRBJ1-1): EADIYQTPRYLVIGTGKKITLECSQTMGHDKMYWYQQDPGMELHLIHYSYGVNSTEKGDLSSESTVSRIRTEHFPLTLESARPSHTSQYLCASSDRGTEAFFGQGTRLTVV.

This clone has just one count. This chain joins TRBV4-1 and TRBJ2-3, with 8 nucleotides matching TRBD2. The V segment lost 4 bases and the J segment 0 bases; nucleotides outside the gene matches: 3. Germline lookup yields CDR1 MGHRA and CDR2 YSYEKL. The CDR3 contains 15 residues. CDR3 DNA sequence: TGCGCCAGCAGCCTCGTAGCGGGAAGCACAGATACGCAGTATTTT. This codes for CASSLVAGSTDTQYF.

The chain is built from TRBV5-1 and TRBJ2-1, with D hard to call. CDR1 and CDR2 from the germline V gene are SGHRS and YFSETQ. Trimming took 6 bases from V and 6 from J, leaving 19 bases between them. CDR3 length equals 15 residues. The CDR3 protein is CASTLSGGSSNEQFF. CDR3 nucleotides: TGCGCCAGCACCCTGAGTGGTGGCAGCTCCAATGAGCAGTTCTTC.